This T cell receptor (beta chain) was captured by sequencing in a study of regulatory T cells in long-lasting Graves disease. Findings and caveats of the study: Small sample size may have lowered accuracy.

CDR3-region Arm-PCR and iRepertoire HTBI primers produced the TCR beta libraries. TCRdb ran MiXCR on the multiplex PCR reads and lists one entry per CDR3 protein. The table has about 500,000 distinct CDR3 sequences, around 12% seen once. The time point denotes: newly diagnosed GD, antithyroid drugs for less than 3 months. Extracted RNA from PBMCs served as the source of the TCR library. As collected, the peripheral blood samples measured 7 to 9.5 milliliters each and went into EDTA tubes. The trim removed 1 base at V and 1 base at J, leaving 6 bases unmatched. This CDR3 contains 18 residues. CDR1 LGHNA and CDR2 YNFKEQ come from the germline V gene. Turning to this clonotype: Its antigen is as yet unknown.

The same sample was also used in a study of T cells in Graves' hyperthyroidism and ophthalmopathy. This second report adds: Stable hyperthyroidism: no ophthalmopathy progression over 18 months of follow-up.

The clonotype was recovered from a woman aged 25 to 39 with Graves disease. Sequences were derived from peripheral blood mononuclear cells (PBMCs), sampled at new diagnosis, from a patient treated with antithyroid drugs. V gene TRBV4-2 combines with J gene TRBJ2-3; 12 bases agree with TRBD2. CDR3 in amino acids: CASSQGRLAGGGTDTQYF. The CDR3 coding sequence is TGTGCCAGCAGCCAAGGGAGGCTAGCGGGAGGGGGCACAGATACGCAGTATTTT.